This entry lists 15 T cell receptor beta chains sequenced from one sample in a study of vaccination and CD4 T cells after COVID-19. The treatment denotes: approximately 9-day PBMC culture with coronavirus spike peptide pools or control peptides (ViraFEST assay). The assay that was used to sequence DNA from cultured CD4+ T cells was the Oncomine TCR Beta short-read assay. One entry per CDR3 protein results from TCRdb running MiXCR on the PCR reads. The sample lists almost 9,500 distinct CDR3 sequences, approximately 52% occurring once. Their cognate antigens are unknown. The sequencing input was CD4+ T cells from blood, cultured in vitro. The receptors originated from a human donor who had recovered from COVID-19.

This clonotype occurred a few times. V usage is TRBV6-2 or TRBV6-3 and J usage is TRBJ2-7; TRBD1 might be the D (6 bases). Germline CDR1 and CDR2: MNHEY and SVGEGT. The CDR3 runs to 14 residues. The V gene lost 6 bases and the J gene lost 4 bases, with 16 bases spanning the gap. CDR3 residues: CASSTIGRGYEQYF. In nucleotides, the CDR3 is TGTGCCAGCAGCACCATAGGCAGGGGATACGAGCAGTACTTC.

The chain employs TRBV2 and TRBJ2-5; TRBD1 agrees at 7 bases. Germline V gene data show CDR1 as SNHLY and CDR2 as FYNNEI. The CDR3 is 12 amino acids. The V and J ends lost 8 bases and 6 bases, in that order; junction bases with no gene match: 6. The CDR3 DNA reads TGTGCCAGCTCACTACAGGGGCAGACCCAGTACTTC. This translates into CASSLQGQTQYF.

The chain is built from TRBV6-2 or TRBV6-3 and TRBJ2-4; TRBD1 matches 7 bases. The ends lost 5 bases at V and 7 bases at J; junction bases unmatched: 8. Germline CDR1 and CDR2: MNHEY and SVGEGT. This CDR3 contains 14 residues. CDR3 sequence reads: CASSDRQGRNIQYF. CDR3 bases: TGTGCCAGCAGTGATAGACAGGGTCGGAACATTCAGTACTTC.

CDR3 coding DNA: TGTGCCAGCAGCTTTTCCGCCTACGAGCAGTACTTC. Its translation: CASSFSAYEQYF. The chain joins TRBV7-2 to TRBJ2-7; D gene ambiguous. V gave up 3 bases and J gave up 2 bases, with 5 bases separating them. CDR1 is SGHTA, CDR2 FQGNSA, per germline. This CDR3 comprises 12 residues.

This chain uses TRBV7-2 with TRBJ2-3; D may match TRBD1 or TRBD2 (5 bases each). CDR3 length equals 13 residues. V dropped 2 bases and J dropped 7 bases, with 10 bases sitting between them. Germline assignment: CDR1 SGHTA and CDR2 FQGNSA. The CDR3 bases are TGTGCCAGCAGCTTAACGGGACCATATACGCAGTATTTT. Its protein is CASSLTGPYTQYF. Complete variable domain (other parts from reference TRBV7-2 and TRBJ2-3): GAGVSQSPSNKVTEKGKDVELRCDPISGHTALYWYRQSLGQGLEFLIYFQGNSAPDKSGLPSDRFSAERTGGSVSTLTIQRTQQEDSAVYLCASSLTGPYTQYFGPGTRLTVL.

V gene TRBV20-1 combines with J gene TRBJ1-2; D remains ambiguous. The V gene lost 6 bases and the J gene lost 0 bases, with 11 bases spanning the gap. Germline V CDR1 and CDR2: DFQATT, SNEGSKA (reference sequence). This CDR3 is 13 amino acids long. The CDR3 reads CSAMAGTNYGYTF. The CDR3 bases are TGCAGTGCGATGGCAGGCACTAACTATGGCTACACCTTC.

The CDR3 sequence is CASSPPGMGTGELFF. In DNA, the CDR3 is TGTGCCAGCAGTCCCCCGGGGATGGGGACCGGGGAGCTGTTTTTT. This sequence joins TRBV6-1 and TRBJ2-2; weak D call: TRBD2 (5 bases). From germline, CDR1 is MNHNS and CDR2 SASEGT. V lost 5 bases to trimming and J lost 5 bases, with 15 bases between them. This CDR3 comprises 15 residues.

In its sample, this clonotype was seen a few times. This chain links TRBV6-5 with TRBJ1-2, with no clear D. V lost 0 bases, J lost 4 bases, and 12 bases lay in between. Germline V gives CDR1 MNHEY, CDR2 SVGAGI. CDR3 size: 15 residues. The CDR3 region has the DNA TGTGCCAGCAGTTACTCGGCTTATATAAGCTATGGCTACACCTTC. Its protein is CASSYSAYISYGYTF.

The rearrangement links TRBV6-5 to TRBJ1-2; 7 bases map to TRBD1. V lost 2 bases, J lost 5 bases, and 8 bases stayed unmatched. Germline assignment: CDR1 MNHEY and CDR2 SVGAGI. This CDR3 has 15 amino acids. The CDR3 protein is CASSYGRGRGYGYTF. The CDR3 bases are TGTGCCAGCAGTTACGGGAGGGGGCGAGGGTATGGCTACACCTTC.

This chain connects TRBV24-1 to TRBJ2-1, with 10 bases fitting TRBD2. CDR3 size: 14 residues. The V and J ends lost 6 bases and 6 bases, in that order; junction bases with no gene match: 4. From germline, CDR1 is KGHDR and CDR2 SFDVKD. The CDR3 region is CATSRLAGGNEQFF. CDR3 sequence (DNA): TGTGCCACCAGTCGACTAGCGGGTGGCAATGAGCAGTTCTTC.

CDR3 sequence (DNA): TGTGCCAGTAGTATAAACAGGGGAAATGGCTACACCTTC. Residues: CASSINRGNGYTF. The chain is built from TRBV19 and TRBJ1-2; 7 bases map to TRBD1. In germline, CDR1 is LNHDA, CDR2 SQIVND (reference sequence). The CDR3 extends over 13 amino acids. V trimming: 2 bases; J trimming: 6 bases; junction bases outside the gene matches: 3.

The chain couples TRBV7-9 to TRBJ2-3, with D possibly matching TRBD1 (5 bases). CDR1 is SEHNR and CDR2 is FQNEAQ in the germline V gene (reference sequence). This CDR3 spans 15 amino acids. Deletions cut 5 bases from V and 9 bases from J, with 21 bases between. The CDR3 reads CASSPAADSKRTQYF. DNA for the CDR3: TGTGCCAGCAGCCCCGCCGCCGACAGCAAGAGGACGCAGTATTTT.

This chain links TRBV7-6 with TRBJ2-2, with 9 bases fitting TRBD2. Germline V gene data show CDR1 as SGHVS and CDR2 as FNYEAQ. The trim removed 6 bases at V and 5 bases at J, leaving 10 bases unmatched. The CDR3 loop spans 16 amino acids. The CDR3 DNA is TGTGCCAGCAGTCCGCTCGGACTAGCGCCAACCGGGGAGCTGTTTTTT. Its translation is CASSPLGLAPTGELFF.

This clonotype was seen a handful of times. The CDR3 loop is CASAGTGNGNTEAFF. The DNA for the CDR3 is TGCGCCAGCGCTGGGACCGGGAATGGAAACACTGAAGCTTTCTTT. The chain uses TRBV5-1 and TRBJ1-1; a weak D match, TRBD1 (5 bases). This CDR3 comprises 15 residues. V was cut by 7 bases and J by 2 bases, with 18 bases left in between. Germline V gene lookup returns CDR1 SGHRS and CDR2 YFSETQ.

V and J are TRBV9 and TRBJ2-2, with a weak D call TRBD1 (5 bases). Trimming took 4 bases from V and 9 from J, leaving 19 bases between them. This CDR3 is built from 15 residues. CDR1 is SGDLS and CDR2 is YYNGEE in the germline V gene. The CDR3 sequence: CASSPPGQYVRELFF. The CDR3 DNA sequence: TGTGCCAGCAGCCCGCCCGGACAATACGTCAGGGAGCTGTTTTTT.